The 12 T cell receptor beta chains listed next were all sequenced from one sample in a study of blood T cells in healthy people across ages. Alongside a J-beta primer mix, a sample-barcoded 5' primer served in a second PCR lasting roughly 7 to 12 cycles. TCRdb called the 5' RACE reads again in MiXCR, with one record for every CDR3 protein. The sample contains around 650,000 distinct CDR3 sequences, around 38% of which appear only once. Sample: blood. The receptors come from a man aged 80 or over in good health.

A single count supports this clonotype. Germline is not matched at one junction end, which may reflect a read error. The gene calls are TRBV24-1 and TRBJ2-1; 7 bases line up with TRBD1. The CDR3 spans 14 residues. The germline gives CDR1 KGHDR, CDR2 SFDVKD. The CDR3 DNA reads as TGTGCCACCAGTGGGACCGGGACAGACAATGAGCAGTTTTTC. Its protein is CATSGTGTDNEQFF.

The chain couples TRBV7-2 to TRBJ2-1; 11 nucleotides align to TRBD1. Near its end, the DNA agrees better with TRBJ2-7, so the J call may be wrong. The V gene's germline CDR1 is SGHTA and CDR2 FQGNSA. The CDR3 length is 16 residues. Written as DNA, the CDR3 is TGTGCCAGCAGCCTCCGGGACAGGGGGTACTACAATGAGCAGTACTTC. It yields the protein CASSLRDRGYYNEQYF.

The table lists this clonotype with a few counts. This chain links TRBV11-2 with TRBJ2-1, with 7 bases aligning to TRBD2. V lost 4 bases, J lost 5 bases, and 11 bases stayed unmatched. This CDR3 spans 16 amino acids. The V gene's germline CDR1 is SGHAT and CDR2 FQNNGV. The CDR3 sequence is CASSSPRDRGDNEQFF. The CDR3 region has the DNA TGTGCCAGCAGCTCGCCCCGTGATCGGGGGGACAATGAGCAGTTCTTC.

This rearrangement joins TRBV2 to TRBJ2-1, with 13 bases matching TRBD2. Losses at the gene ends were 7 bases for V and 6 bases for J; bases not matched to a gene: 6. The germline V gene encodes CDR1 SNHLY and CDR2 FYNNEI. The CDR3 spans 15 residues. CDR3 nucleotides: TGTGCCAGCACATCAACTAGCGGGGGGGGCAATGAGCAGTTCTTC. It is translated as CASTSTSGGGNEQFF.

V and J are TRBV20-1 and TRBJ2-5; TRBD2 is a possible D gene (5 bases). The V end was cut by 7 bases, the J end by 4 bases, with 10 bases between. The CDR3 covers 11 residues. Germline loops: CDR1 DFQATT, CDR2 SNEGSKA (reference sequence). In DNA, the CDR3 is TGCAGTGAGAGACGGGGAGAGACCCAGTACTTC. Protein product: CSERRGETQYF.

The CDR3, as DNA: TGTGCCAGCAGCTTAACACAGGGGGCCACTGGAAACACCATATATTTT. Amino acids: CASSLTQGATGNTIYF. The genes are TRBV11-2 and TRBJ1-3, with TRBD1 matching over 9 bases. CDR1 and CDR2 (germline): SGHAT, FQNNGV. V was pared by 2 bases and J by 2 bases, with 4 bases of the junction left unmatched. CDR3 length equals 16 residues.

This clonotype was picked up many times. The chain uses TRBV20-1 and TRBJ2-7; weak D call: TRBD1 (6 bases). CDR3 length equals 14 residues. Germline lookup yields CDR1 DFQATT and CDR2 SNEGSKA (reference sequence). Trimming stripped 3 bases from V and 7 bases from J, with 19 bases between. In DNA form, the CDR3 reads TGCAGTGCTAGTGGTCGGGACACACTTCGGGAGCAGTACTTC. It is translated as CSASGRDTLREQYF.

This chain joins TRBV20-1 and TRBJ2-7, with no clear D. Matching the DNA end better, TRBJ2-5 makes the J call doubtful. Germline lookup yields CDR1 DFQATT and CDR2 SNEGSKA (reference sequence). The CDR3 has 11 residues. The CDR3 region is CSGYIQKTQYF. The CDR3 DNA reads as TGCAGTGGATACATACAAAAGACCCAGTACTTC.

V usage is TRBV12-5 and J usage is TRBJ2-6; no firm D call. The V gene's germline CDR1 is LGHNT and CDR2 FRNRAP. The CDR3 spans 16 residues. Trimming stripped 7 bases from V and 1 base from J, with 14 bases between. The CDR3, as DNA: TGTGCTAGTGATACTCCGACCAATTCTGGGGCCAACGTCCTGACTTTC. It codes for CASDTPTNSGANVLTF.

V is TRBV6-2 or TRBV6-3 and J is TRBJ2-7; 8 nucleotides agree with TRBD1. V gave up 6 bases and J gave up 0 bases; unmatched junction bases: 7. Germline CDR1 MNHEY, CDR2 SVGEGT. This CDR3 is built from 15 residues. CDR3 in DNA: TGTGCCAGCAGAACCGGACAGGGCATCTCCTACGAGCAGTACTTC. It yields the protein CASRTGQGISYEQYF.

This clonotype was seen only a few times. This rearrangement joins TRBV14 to TRBJ2-7, with D hard to call. This CDR3 is built from 12 residues. Trimming took 3 bases from V and 3 from J, leaving 6 bases between them. Germline assignment: CDR1 SGHDN and CDR2 FVKESK. The CDR3 loop is CASSQTFYEQYF. The CDR3 region has the DNA TGTGCCAGCAGCCAGACTTTCTACGAGCAGTACTTC.

The table lists this clonotype with many counts. V is TRBV7-2 and J is TRBJ2-6; D is possibly TRBD1 or TRBD2 (6 bases each). Germline assignment: CDR1 SGHTA and CDR2 FQGNSA. This CDR3 spans 16 amino acids. The V gene lost 1 base and the J gene lost 2 bases, with 9 bases spanning the gap. The CDR3 sequence: CASSLVGGAGANVLTF. The DNA for the CDR3 is TGTGCCAGCAGCTTAGTGGGGGGCGCTGGGGCCAACGTCCTGACTTTC.